This TCR beta chain was identified in a study of blood T cell repertoires in COVID-19. Study overall: Samples representing acute and convalescent COVID-19 were sourced from the United States, Italy and Spain.

This CDR3 has 13 residues. CDR1 LNHDA and CDR2 SQIVND come from the germline V gene (reference sequence). V was cut by 7 bases and J by 6 bases, with 12 bases left in between. Cohort placement rested on clinical history that participants reported themselves. TCRdb keeps only in-frame clones here, not all; method: immunoSEQ multiplex PCR. The repertoire includes about 200,000 clones, approximately 82% of them detected once, and 4% to 6.5% sits in the top ten. Input material: PBMCs or T cells enriched from blood (not recorded which). The chain combines TRBV19 with TRBJ2-2; D perhaps matches TRBD2 (5 bases). This TCR came from a woman in her sixties with acute COVID-19. CDR3 sequence: CASNPYGAGELFF. CDR3 bases: TGTGCCAGTAATCCCTACGGGGCCGGGGAGCTGTTTTTT.